This is a list of T cell receptor beta chains from one sample in a study of cytomegalovirus exposure and HLA in healthy donors. Clones were read by immunoSEQ multiplex PCR, and TCRdb kept only the in-frame ones, dropping some. The sample includes about 160,000 clones, over 70% seen only once; the top ten take around 3%. The specimen sequenced was PBMCs. The receptors originated from a woman aged 45-60 years in good health and CMV-seropositive. The CDR3 runs from the conserved cysteine through the conserved F or W. The D gene is left open where the match is weak. For some rows the clone size is stated as once, few or many, or as a class when expanded; others skip it.

>.|TRBJ2-1|TRBV4-1|TRBD2
CASSRQPGLAGILGEQFF
TGCGCCAGCAGCCGGCAACCGGGACTAGCGGGGATCTTGGGTGAGCAGTTCTTC
>.|TRBJ2-2|TRBV10-1|.
CASSELAAATNTGELFF
TGCGCCAGCAGTGAGTTGGCGGCAGCCACGAACACCGGGGAGCTGTTTTTT
>.|TRBJ2-3|TRBV29-1|.
CSSRADTQYF
TGCAGCTCTCGTGCAGATACGCAGTATTTT
>few|TRBJ2-7|TRBV11-2|TRBD2
CASSLDTLGLAGPHEQYF
TGTGCCAGCAGCTTAGACACCCTGGGACTAGCGGGGCCCCACGAGCAGTACTTC
>few|TRBJ2-3|TRBV2|.
CASSERRAGYTDTQYF
TGTGCCAGCAGTGAACGGAGGGCGGGCTACACAGATACGCAGTATTTT
>.|TRBJ2-3|TRBV19|.
CASSITGRDTQYF
TGTGCCAGTAGTATCACAGGCAGGGATACGCAGTATTTT
>.|TRBJ2-1|TRBV4-2|.
CASSRREGQGGEQFF
TGTGCCAGCAGCCGACGGGAGGGCCAGGGGGGTGAGCAGTTCTTC
>.|TRBJ1-2|TRBV28|.
CASSLSTGLSGYTF
TGTGCCAGCAGTTTGTCCACAGGGCTATCTGGCTACACCTTC
>.|TRBJ1-1|TRBV19|TRBD1
CASRPDRGQDTEAFF
TGTGCCAGTCGGCCCGACAGGGGGCAAGACACTGAAGCTTTCTTT
>.|TRBJ2-3|TRBV27|TRBD2
CATLSSGRALGTDTQYF
TGTGCCACCCTCTCTAGCGGGAGGGCCCTCGGCACAGATACGCAGTATTTT
>.|TRBJ2-1|TRBV6-5|TRBD2
CASSRRGGWFF
TGTGCCAGCAGTCGTCGGGGGGGGTGGTTCTTC
>.|TRBJ2-3|TRBV21-1|.
CASSVGKSQATDTQYF
TGTGCCAGCAGTGTCGGCAAAAGCCAGGCCACAGATACGCAGTATTTT
>.|TRBJ1-2|TRBV30|TRBD1
CAWSPLTGRSYGYTF
TGTGCCTGGAGTCCCCTGACAGGGAGATCGTATGGCTACACCTTC
>.|TRBJ1-3|TRBV6-5|TRBD1
CASSWRQGRTIYF
TGTGCCAGCAGTTGGAGACAGGGACGCACCATATATTTT
>.|TRBJ1-1|TRBV7-2|.
CASSRSPQGPTEAFF
TGTGCCAGCAGCCGGAGCCCACAGGGTCCCACTGAAGCTTTCTTT
>.|TRBJ2-5|TRBV7-2|.
CASSSIDTQETQYF
TGTGCCAGCAGCTCTATAGACACCCAAGAGACCCAGTACTTC
>.|TRBJ2-5|TRBV4-3|TRBD2
CASSQTSGGAPQETQYF
TGCGCCAGCAGCCAGACTAGCGGGGGGGCACCCCAAGAGACCCAGTACTTC
>few|TRBJ2-4|TRBV4-1|.
CASSQGYGNSQYF
TGCGCCAGCAGCCAAGGATACGGAAACAGTCAGTACTTC
>.|TRBJ2-3|TRBV7-2|.
CASKGGGPVDTQYF
TGTGCCAGCAAGGGGGGAGGGCCAGTAGATACGCAGTATTTT
>.|TRBJ2-1|TRBV7-9|.
CASSLGSGKLFF
TGTGCCAGCAGCTTAGGGTCGGGGAAGTTATTCTTC
>.|TRBJ1-2|TRBV4-1|.
CASRNLGANYGYTF
TGCGCCAGCAGGAATTTAGGAGCTAACTATGGCTACACCTTC
>once|TRBJ2-1|TRBV27|.
CASSLFQGFSGDEQFF
TGTGCCAGCAGTTTATTTCAGGGGTTTTCGGGCGATGAGCAGTTCTTC
>.|TRBJ2-5|TRBV19|TRBD1
CASSPYRGVQETQYF
TGTGCCAGTAGTCCCTACAGGGGCGTACAAGAGACCCAGTACTTC
>.|TRBJ1-2|TRBV5-1|TRBD1
CASSPRTGGDGYTF
TGCGCCAGCAGCCCCCGGACAGGAGGGGATGGCTACACCTTC
>.|TRBJ1-2|TRBV19|TRBD1
CATSRTGTYGYTF
TGTGCCACCTCCAGGACAGGGACCTATGGCTACACCTTC
>.|TRBJ1-2|TRBV2|TRBD1
CASSDRGHGYTF
TGTGCCAGCAGTGACAGGGGGCATGGCTACACCTTC
>.|TRBJ2-7|TRBV18|TRBD1
CASSPDRDSPEQYF
TGTGCCAGCTCACCCGACAGGGATTCACCTGAGCAGTACTTC
>.|TRBJ2-7|TRBV5-4|.
CASSGSGGAYEQYF
TGTGCCAGCAGCGGTAGCGGTGGCGCCTACGAGCAGTACTTC
>.|TRBJ2-3|TRBV30|TRBD2
CAWSWGAGGNTQYF
TGTGCCTGGAGTTGGGGGGCGGGGGGTAATACGCAGTATTTT
>.|TRBJ2-1|TRBV19|.
CASSIGLTGNEQFF
TGTGCCAGTAGTATAGGACTCACGGGTAATGAGCAGTTCTTC
>few|TRBJ1-5|TRBV6-6|.
CAIQGPNQPQHF
TGTGCCATCCAGGGCCCGAATCAGCCCCAGCATTTT
>.|TRBJ2-2|TRBV9|TRBD2
CASSVAASGSAGELFF
TGTGCCAGCAGCGTAGCGGCTAGCGGGAGCGCCGGGGAGCTGTTTTTT
>.|TRBJ2-7|TRBV7-2|TRBD2
CASRRTSGTLPYEQYF
TGTGCCAGCAGACGGACTAGCGGCACACTTCCCTACGAGCAGTACTTC
>.|TRBJ1-3|TRBV30|TRBD1
CAWTTGGRYSF
TGTGCCTGGACCACAGGGGGCAGGTATTCATTT
>.|TRBJ1-2|TRBV25-1|.
CASTSGDYGYTF
TGTGCCAGCACCTCAGGGGACTATGGCTACACCTTC
>once|TRBJ2-7|TRBV7-2|.
CASSSWAYEQYF
TGTGCCAGCAGCTCCTGGGCATACGAGCAGTACTTC
>.|TRBJ1-5|TRBV2|TRBD1
CASSLRTGPLSNQPQHF
TGTGCCAGCAGTCTTCGGACAGGACCCTTAAGCAATCAGCCCCAGCATTTT
>.|TRBJ2-1|TRBV20-1|.
CSAGLAREQFF
TGCAGTGCGGGCCTAGCTCGGGAGCAGTTCTTC
>.|TRBJ2-2|TRBV6-1|TRBD1
CASGTGRDTGELFF
TGTGCCAGCGGGACAGGGAGGGACACCGGGGAGCTGTTTTTT
>few|TRBJ2-2|TRBV9|.
CASSVGAGNTGELFF
TGTGCCAGCAGCGTAGGGGCAGGGAACACCGGGGAGCTGTTTTTT
>.|TRBJ2-2|TRBV9|.
CASSPPSGELFF
TGTGCCAGCAGCCCTCCGTCCGGGGAGCTGTTTTTT
>.|TRBJ2-7|TRBV2|.
CASLGMGGSYEQYF
TGTGCCAGCTTGGGCATGGGGGGATCCTACGAGCAGTACTTC
>once|TRBJ2-1|TRBV5-1|TRBD2
CASSFASGRSYNEQFF
TGCGCCAGCAGCTTCGCTAGCGGGAGGTCCTACAATGAGCAGTTCTTC
>.|TRBJ1-2|TRBV7-8|.
CASSLADRGYGYTF
TGTGCCAGCAGCTTAGCAGACAGAGGCTATGGCTACACCTTC
>.|TRBJ2-3|TRBV2|.
CASAQGRDTQYF
TGTGCCAGCGCGCAGGGCAGAGATACGCAGTATTTT
>few|TRBJ2-2|TRBV7-3|.
CASSLTRGTGELFF
TGTGCCAGCAGCTTAACCAGGGGCACCGGGGAGCTGTTTTTT
>.|TRBJ1-2|TRBV7-9|.
CASSLKGRAVLDYGYTF
TGTGCCAGCAGCTTAAAAGGCAGGGCCGTCTTGGATTATGGCTACACCTTC
>once|TRBJ1-2|TRBV5-1|TRBD1
CASSPVETGGYYGYTF
TGCGCCAGCAGCCCCGTAGAGACAGGGGGATACTATGGCTACACCTTC
>few|TRBJ2-4|TRBV5-1|TRBD2
CASSLAGTSRRGHSQYF
TGCGCCAGCAGCTTAGCCGGGACTAGCCGGAGAGGGCACAGTCAGTACTTC
>.|TRBJ2-1|TRBV9|TRBD1
CASSVEMGQGVKQFF
TGTGCCAGCAGCGTAGAGATGGGACAGGGGGTGAAGCAGTTCTTC
>.|TRBJ2-7|TRBV18|.
CASSRGQSHEQYF
TGTGCCAGCTCACGAGGACAGAGCCACGAGCAGTACTTC
>.|TRBJ2-1|TRBV5-4|TRBD2
CASRQGLAGGGNEQFF
TGTGCCAGCAGACAAGGACTAGCGGGAGGGGGCAATGAGCAGTTCTTC
>.|TRBJ2-1|TRBV11-2|TRBD2
CASSPGLAGGWDEQFF
TGTGCCAGCAGCCCAGGACTAGCGGGAGGGTGGGATGAGCAGTTCTTC
>.|TRBJ1-3|TRBV18|TRBD1
CASSPLDRDSGNTIYF
TGTGCCAGCTCACCCTTGGACAGGGACTCTGGAAACACCATATATTTT
>.|TRBJ1-3|TRBV4-3|.
CASSQGDGRTGNTIYF
TGCGCCAGCAGCCAAGGGGATGGGAGGACTGGAAACACCATATATTTT
>.|TRBJ1-2|TRBV4-3|.
CASSQERANYGYTF
TGCGCCAGCAGCCAAGAAAGAGCTAACTATGGCTACACCTTC
>.|TRBJ2-7|TRBV4-2|TRBD1
CASSLPGTGGVEQYF
TGTGCCAGCAGCCTACCTGGGACAGGGGGGGTCGAGCAGTACTTC
>.|TRBJ1-2|TRBV21-1|.
CASSGDYGYTF
TGTGCCAGCAGCGGAGACTATGGCTACACCTTC
>once|TRBJ2-3|TRBV6-5|.
CASSYSSTSTDTQYF
TGTGCCAGCAGTTACTCGTCCACTAGCACAGATACGCAGTATTTT
>.|TRBJ2-3|TRBV9|TRBD1
CASSAGQGFTDTQYF
TGTGCCAGCAGCGCTGGACAGGGATTCACAGATACGCAGTATTTT